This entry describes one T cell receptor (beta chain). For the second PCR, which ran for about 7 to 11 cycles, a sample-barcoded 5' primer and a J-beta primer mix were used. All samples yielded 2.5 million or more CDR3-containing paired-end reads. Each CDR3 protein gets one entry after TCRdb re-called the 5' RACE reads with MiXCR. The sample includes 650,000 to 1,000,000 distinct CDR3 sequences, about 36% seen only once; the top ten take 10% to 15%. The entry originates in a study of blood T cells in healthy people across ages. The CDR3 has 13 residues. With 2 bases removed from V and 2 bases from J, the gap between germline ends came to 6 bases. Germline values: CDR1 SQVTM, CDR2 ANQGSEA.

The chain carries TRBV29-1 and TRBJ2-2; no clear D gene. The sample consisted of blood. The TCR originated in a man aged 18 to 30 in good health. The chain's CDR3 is CSVEPVNTGELFF. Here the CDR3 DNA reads TGCAGCGTTGAACCGGTAAACACCGGGGAGCTGTTTTTT.